The clone carrying this TCR beta chain has a count of ten or more. Antigen unknown. This entry belongs to a study of T-cell reconstitution after alpha-beta-depleted transplantation in children. Study observations and caveats: The authors attributed T-cell counts and diversity one year after transplant mostly to newly produced T cells. The high TCRbeta diversity at day 60 in some patients came from surviving recipient T cells and thymic progenitors. Reportedly, alpha-beta T cells present about two months post-transplant originated from several hundred expanded clones of graft origin.

Unique molecular identifiers were used to barcode this TCRbeta library. One entry per CDR3 protein, called by TCRdb with MiXCR from the PCR reads. This table has about 140,000 distinct CDR3 sequences, 8.8% appearing once. The clonotype originates from a female patient between 2 and 15 years old who had a stem cell transplant for congenital amegakaryocytic thrombocytopenia, so the T cells may come from the graft donor. This material consisted of PBMCs, mostly from graft donor cells, taken 180 days after TCRalphabeta/CD19-depleted stem cell transplant.

Here the CDR3 reads CSAITGYNEQFF. The CDR3 coding sequence is TGCAGTGCTATTACAGGCTACAATGAGCAGTTCTTC. The V and J genes are TRBV20-1 and TRBJ2-1; D possibly corresponds to TRBD1 (5 bases). Looked up from germline, CDR1 is DFQATT and CDR2 is SNEGSKA (reference sequence). This CDR3 has 12 amino acids. Trimming stripped 4 bases from V and 3 bases from J, with 7 bases between.